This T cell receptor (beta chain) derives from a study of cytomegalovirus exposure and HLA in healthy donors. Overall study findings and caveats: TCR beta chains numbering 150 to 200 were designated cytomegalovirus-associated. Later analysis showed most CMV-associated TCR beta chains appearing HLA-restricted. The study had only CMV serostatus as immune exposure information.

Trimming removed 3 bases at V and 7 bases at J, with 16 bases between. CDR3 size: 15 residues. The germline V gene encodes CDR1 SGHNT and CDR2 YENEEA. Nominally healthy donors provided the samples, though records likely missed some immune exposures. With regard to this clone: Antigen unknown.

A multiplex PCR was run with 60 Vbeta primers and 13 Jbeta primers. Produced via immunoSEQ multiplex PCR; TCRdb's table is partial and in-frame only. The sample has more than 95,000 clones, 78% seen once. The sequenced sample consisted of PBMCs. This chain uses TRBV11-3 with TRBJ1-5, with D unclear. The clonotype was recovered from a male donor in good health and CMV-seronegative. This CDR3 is CASSFLPRDGQPQHF. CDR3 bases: TGTGCCAGCAGCTTCCTCCCTCGGGATGGCCAGCCCCAGCATTTT.